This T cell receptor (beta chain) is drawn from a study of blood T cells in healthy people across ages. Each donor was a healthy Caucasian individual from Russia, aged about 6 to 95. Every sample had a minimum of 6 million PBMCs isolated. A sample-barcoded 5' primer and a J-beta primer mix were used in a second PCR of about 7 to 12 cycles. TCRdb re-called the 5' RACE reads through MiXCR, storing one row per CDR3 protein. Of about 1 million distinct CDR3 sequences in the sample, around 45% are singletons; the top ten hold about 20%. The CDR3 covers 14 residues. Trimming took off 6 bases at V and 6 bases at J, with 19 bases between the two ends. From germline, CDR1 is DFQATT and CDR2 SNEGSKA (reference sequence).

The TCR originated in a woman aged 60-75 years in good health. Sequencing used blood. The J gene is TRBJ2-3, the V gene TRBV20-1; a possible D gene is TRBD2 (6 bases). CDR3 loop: CSADPGLPLDTQYF. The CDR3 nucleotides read TGCAGTGCCGATCCGGGACTCCCATTGGATACGCAGTATTTT.